This T cell receptor beta chain came from a study of T cell responses to AZD1222 COVID-19 vaccine. Repertoires were generated with immunoSEQ multiplex PCR, while TCRdb's copy carries only in-frame clones and drops some. The table lists roughly 150,000 clones, approximately 90% of them singletons. V was pared by 7 bases and J by 7 bases, with 10 bases between. The CDR3 totals 11 residues. CDR1 MNHEY and CDR2 SVGAGI come from the germline V gene. The genes are TRBV6-5 and TRBJ1-2; TRBD1 might be the D (6 bases). This sequence was found in an adult who received the AZD1222 COVID-19 vaccine. The specimen comprised peripheral blood, sampled 28 days after the second AZD1222 dose. CDR3 in amino acids: CASMSGAGYTF. The CDR3 DNA sequence: TGTGCCAGCATGTCAGGGGCTGGCTACACCTTC.